Below are 18 T cell receptor beta chains sequenced from a single sample in a study of T cells in Graves' hyperthyroidism and ophthalmopathy. The TCR beta CDR3 regions underwent amplification using RNA transcripts as the source. First-round RT-PCR with HTBI primers amplified the TCR CDR3 region. MiXCR, run by TCRdb on the multiplex PCR reads, gives a single entry per CDR3 protein. The repertoire holds over 300,000 distinct CDR3 sequences, with about 15% as singletons. Sequencing used blood. These receptors all stem from a woman aged 55-75 years with Graves' hyperthyroidism.

This clonotype was observed at least ten times. The rearrangement uses TRBV28 and TRBJ2-2, with 9 bases matching TRBD1. Germline CDR1 MDHEN, CDR2 SYDVKM. Losses at the gene ends were 10 bases for V and 5 bases for J; bases not matched to a gene: 14. The CDR3 totals 16 residues. The CDR3 reads CATSLVPGQGTGELFF. The CDR3 region has the DNA TGTGCCACCTCCCTGGTTCCGGGACAGGGTACCGGGGAGCTGTTTTTT.

V and J are TRBV7-9 and TRBJ2-2, with D hard to call. V dropped 3 bases and J dropped 0 bases, with 11 bases sitting between them. The germline V gene encodes CDR1 SEHNR and CDR2 FQNEAQ (reference sequence). The CDR3 contains 16 residues. CDR3 coding DNA: TGTGCCAGCAGCTTCGGTGGGTCCCCGAACACCGGGGAGCTGTTTTTT. Translation gives CASSFGGSPNTGELFF.

The table lists this clonotype with many counts. The chain uses TRBV24-1 and TRBJ2-3; D gene ambiguous. Germline loops: CDR1 KGHDR, CDR2 SFDVKD. The CDR3 length is 13 residues. Deletions cut 2 bases from V and 9 bases from J, with 11 bases between. CDR3 nucleotide sequence: TGTGCCACCAGTGATTCTGGGAAGCCCACGCAGTATTTT. Translated, it gives CATSDSGKPTQYF.

This clonotype was seen at least ten times. The CDR3 sequence is CSARESGWQETQYF. The CDR3, as DNA: TGCAGTGCTAGAGAATCTGGATGGCAAGAGACCCAGTACTTC. V usage is TRBV20-1 and J usage is TRBJ2-5; no reliable D call. CDR1 and CDR2 from the germline V gene are DFQATT and SNEGSKA (reference sequence). V shed 0 bases and J shed 2 bases, with 10 bases lying between them. The CDR3 has 14 residues.

The chain links TRBV7-9 to TRBJ2-3; D unresolved. The CDR3 is made up of 15 amino acids. The germline gives CDR1 SEHNR, CDR2 FQNEAQ (reference sequence). V lost 2 bases to trimming and J lost 1 base, with 10 bases between them. The CDR3 here is CASSLWAARTDTQYF. The CDR3 region has the DNA TGTGCCAGCAGCTTATGGGCTGCCCGCACAGATACGCAGTATTTT.

Ten or more counts support this clonotype. This chain connects TRBV18 to TRBJ2-1, with D maybe TRBD2 (6 bases). The CDR3 is made up of 15 amino acids. Germline assignment: CDR1 KGHSH and CDR2 LQKENI. V lost 6 bases and J lost 4, with 16 bases in between. CDR3 in amino acids: CASSPLGGEYNEQFF. CDR3 bases: TGTGCCAGCTCGCCCCTGGGCGGGGAGTACAATGAGCAGTTCTTC. Combining the CDR3 with reference TRBV18 and TRBJ2-1 gives the whole variable domain NAGVMQNPRHLVRRRGQEARLRCSPMKGHSHVYWYRQLPEEGLKFMVYLQKENIIDESGMPKERFSAEFPKEGPSILRIQQVVRGDSAAYFCASSPLGGEYNEQFFGPGTRLTVL.

This clonotype appeared many times. The J gene is TRBJ2-7, the V gene TRBV6-1, with TRBD2 identical over 8 bases. The V and J ends lost 4 bases and 4 bases, in that order; junction bases with no gene match: 12. The CDR3 extends over 16 amino acids. Germline V gene data show CDR1 as MNHNS and CDR2 as SASEGT. The DNA of the CDR3 is TGTGCCAGCAGTGGCTTGGGAGCGGGAGTATGGTACGAGCAGTACTTC. Protein product: CASSGLGAGVWYEQYF.

This clonotype turned up a few times. Since a much larger clone is just one base distant, this may be a read error. The conserved phenylalanine or tryptophan is not found at the CDR3 terminus, so this likely reflects a read error. V gene TRBV30 combines with J gene TRBJ2-3; unclear D gene. This CDR3 has 12 amino acids. Trimming shortened V by 5 bases and J by 4 bases, and 10 bases separated the two germline ends. CDR1 GTSNPN and CDR2 SVGIG come from the germline V gene (reference sequence). The CDR3 region has the DNA TGTGCCTGGGGCCCCATCCCAGATACGCAGTATTGT. Translation gives CAWGPIPDTQYC.

At least ten counts were recorded for this clonotype. The chain employs TRBV7-8 and TRBJ2-7, with 10 positions matching TRBD1. Trimming took 5 bases from V and 6 from J; bases not matched to a gene: 10. Per the germline V gene, CDR1 is SGHVS and CDR2 is FQNEAQ. The CDR3 extends over 15 amino acids. CDR3 residues: CASSGRDRGEGEQYF. The CDR3 nucleotides are TGTGCCAGCAGCGGCCGGGACAGGGGAGAAGGCGAGCAGTACTTC.

The chain has TRBV12-3 or TRBV12-4 and TRBJ2-1; maybe TRBD2 (5 bases). The length of the CDR3 is 14 residues. The V end lost 5 bases, the J end lost 4 bases, and 12 bases lay between the germline ends. CDR3 coding DNA: TGTGCCAGCAGTCCGGGATCACAATACAATGAGCAGTTCTTC. It translates to CASSPGSQYNEQFF.

This clonotype appeared many times. This chain joins TRBV30 and TRBJ1-2; maybe TRBD1 (6 bases). Trimming took off 0 bases at V and 5 bases at J, with 7 bases between the two ends. The CDR3 runs 12 residues. Looked up from germline, CDR1 is GTSNPN and CDR2 is SVGIG (reference sequence). CDR3 DNA sequence: TGTGCCTGGAGTGTCGGACAGTATGGCTACACCTTC. This sequence encodes CAWSVGQYGYTF. Looking up the rest from reference TRBV30 and TRBJ1-2 gives the full variable domain: SQTIHQWPATLVQPVGSPLSLECTVEGTSNPNLYWYRQAAGRGLQLLFYSVGIGQISSEVPQNLSASRPQDRQFILSSKKLLLSDSGFYLCAWSVGQYGYTFGSGTRLTVV.

V and J are TRBV19 and TRBJ2-7; 12 bases map to TRBD1. The V and J ends lost 7 bases and 9 bases, in that order; junction bases with no gene match: 7. This CDR3 has 13 residues. Per germline, CDR1 LNHDA and CDR2 SQIVND (reference sequence). CDR3 amino acids: CASKPGQGAGQYF. The DNA of the CDR3 is TGTGCCAGTAAACCGGGACAGGGGGCCGGGCAGTACTTC.

Many counts were recorded for this clonotype. The chain recombines TRBV3-1 with TRBJ2-7, with D perhaps matching TRBD1 (5 bases). V was clipped by 3 bases and J by 2 bases, with 11 bases between them. Germline V gives CDR1 LGHDT, CDR2 YNNKEL (reference sequence). This CDR3 is 14 amino acids long. The CDR3 bases are TGTGCCAGCAGCCAGACGACAGCTGCCTACGAGCAGTACTTC. Encoded protein: CASSQTTAAYEQYF.

As for this clonotype: A much larger clone differs by one base, so this may be a read error. DNA of the CDR3: TGCGCCTGCAGCTACGGACAGGTCACAGATACGCAGTATTTT. Residues: CACSYGQVTDTQYF. The chain joins TRBV5-1 to TRBJ2-3; 7 positions agree with TRBD1. The length of the CDR3 is 14 residues. Germline CDR1 SGHRS, CDR2 YFSETQ.

The chain uses TRBV9 and TRBJ2-1; TRBD2 might be the D (6 bases). Trimming shortened V by 0 bases and J by 10 bases, and 17 bases separated the two germline ends. The V gene's germline CDR1 is SGDLS and CDR2 YYNGEE. The CDR3 is 15 residues long. The CDR3 here is CASSVAGAGPREQFF. The CDR3 bases are TGTGCCAGCAGCGTAGCTGGGGCGGGACCTCGAGAGCAGTTCTTC.

This clonotype has at least ten counts. V usage is TRBV6-1 and J usage is TRBJ2-7; 10 positions agree with TRBD2. J gave up 1 base and V 6 bases, and 6 bases lay outside the gene matches. Per the germline V gene, CDR1 is MNHNS and CDR2 is SASEGT. The length of the CDR3 is 15 residues. CDR3 DNA: TGTGCCAGCAGCGGCTTGGGACTAGCGTCCTACGAGCAGTACTTC. This codes for CASSGLGLASYEQYF.

The chain recombines TRBV6-9 with TRBJ2-2; 9 positions match TRBD2. Germline values: CDR1 MNHGY, CDR2 SVAAGI. The J segment lost 3 bases and the V segment lost 4 bases, leaving 6 bases of the junction unmatched. The length of the CDR3 is 16 residues. DNA of the CDR3: TGTGCCAGCAGTTCCCTCGGCGGGAGGGACACCGGGGAGCTGTTTTTT. It translates to CASSSLGGRDTGELFF.

This clonotype was recorded a few times. J is TRBJ2-5 and V is TRBV24-1; no clear D gene. The CDR3 totals 13 residues. Germline-derived CDR1 and CDR2 are KGHDR and SFDVKD. The ends were cut back, 6 bases at V and 1 base at J, with 8 bases in the middle. The CDR3 coding sequence is TGTGCCACCAGTCGGGCGTCCCAAGAGACCCAGTACTTC. Protein sequence: CATSRASQETQYF.